The clone carrying this TCR beta chain came up a few times. Its target is unknown. The sample is drawn from a study of T cells after yellow fever vaccination. Overall study: For low cell numbers, libraries were made with SMART-Seq v4 Ultra Low Input. Study results and caveats: Abundant bulk-derived clonotypes could contaminate FACS-sorted repertoires. A secondary response was less intense yet reached its peak sooner, at day 5 versus 15.

CDR3 length: 14 residues. The V gene end was trimmed by 6 bases and the J gene end by 4 bases; junction bases not matched to a gene: 7. Germline CDR1 SQVTM, CDR2 ANQGSEA. TCRdb re-analysed the 5' RACE reads in MiXCR, keeping a single row per CDR3 protein. Of a few hundred thousand distinct CDR3 sequences in the sample, about 5.2% were seen once. The receptor was isolated from a man aged 18 to 30 who received the YFV17D yellow fever vaccine. V gene TRBV29-1 combines with J gene TRBJ2-5; the match to TRBD1 covers 11 bases. Sequencing was performed on CD4+ T cells sorted from PBMCs, taken on the day of the yellow fever booster vaccination. This CDR3 is CSVAGQGARETQYF. The CDR3 bases are TGCAGCGTAGCCGGACAGGGGGCGAGAGAGACCCAGTACTTC.